Shown below are 2 T cell receptor beta chains from a single sample sequenced in a study of beta chain features in type 1 diabetes. What was sequenced were expressed TCRB transcripts, since all of the isolated RNA had been reverse transcribed. This table comes from immunoSEQ multiplex PCR, and its TCRdb copy is limited to in-frame clones, with some not included. The sample holds 70,000 to 90,000 clones, roughly 31% seen once. The sequencing input was stem cell memory CD4+ T cells from blood. The receptors were sampled from a woman aged 18-29 years in good health.

The chain links TRBV30 to TRBJ2-3; tentative D call: TRBD2 (6 bases). The CDR3 is 14 amino acids. Looked up from germline, CDR1 is GTSNPN and CDR2 is SVGIG (reference sequence). V was clipped by 4 bases and J by 0 bases, with 11 bases between them. CDR3 nucleotide sequence: TGTGCCTGGACCGTGGGACTTAGCACAGATACGCAGTATTTT. It codes for CAWTVGLSTDTQYF.

The V call is TRBV5-1, the J call TRBJ2-5; no definite D call. Germline V CDR1 and CDR2: SGHRS, YFSETQ. CDR3 size: 14 residues. The V end was cut by 1 base, the J end by 5 bases, with 12 bases between. CDR3 nucleotide sequence: TGCGCCAGCAGCTTGAACTCCGCACTGGAGACCCAGTACTTC. Its protein is CASSLNSALETQYF.